What follows are 29 T cell receptor beta chains derived from one specimen sequenced in a study of T cells in Graves' hyperthyroidism and ophthalmopathy (dated by TCRdb to the late 2010s). The receptor library was made with multiplex PCR. The instrument was an Illumina HiSeq 2000. The TCR beta CDR3 regions were amplified from RNA transcripts. The TCR CDR3 was subjected to a first round of RT-PCR using the HTBI primer set and the Qiagen OneStep RT-PCR kit. TCRdb reworked the public reads: Q25 trimming with fastp, MiXCR clone assembly, productive beta chains retained. Merged by CDR3 protein, the rows form single entries marked with the most common genes and DNA. The sample has around 620,000 distinct CDR3 sequences on record, roughly 17% of them singletons. The ten largest clones add up to 3.5% to 4% of the sample. The sequenced sample was blood. The receptors come from a woman aged 25 to 39 with Graves' hyperthyroidism.

This clonotype was seen at least ten times. The CDR3 is CSAFLAGSYEQYF. The CDR3 DNA reads TGCAGTGCGTTTCTAGCGGGATCCTACGAGCAGTACTTC. The chain joins TRBV20-1 to TRBJ2-7; 9 positions match TRBD2. Per the germline V gene, CDR1 is DFQATT and CDR2 is SNEGSKA (reference sequence). Losses at the gene ends were 6 bases for V and 1 base for J; bases not matched to a gene: 4. CDR3 size: 13 residues.

At least ten counts were recorded for this clonotype. The V call is TRBV28, the J call TRBJ2-5; D is unresolved. Germline V gives CDR1 MDHEN, CDR2 SYDVKM. The CDR3 runs 13 residues. With 6 bases removed from V and 4 bases from J, the gap between germline ends came to 12 bases. Here the CDR3 reads CASSQNQPETQYF. DNA for the CDR3: TGTGCCAGCAGCCAGAATCAACCAGAGACCCAGTACTTC.

This clonotype occurred a few times. The rearrangement uses TRBV12-3 or TRBV12-4 and TRBJ2-7, with TRBD1 as a possible D gene (6 bases). The CDR3 has 17 amino acids. Between the trimmed V and J ends, which lost 0 bases and 0 bases, there was a span of 15 bases. Written as DNA, the CDR3 is TGTGCCAGCAGTTTAGCGCTAATGGGCAGGGGCTCCTACGAGCAGTACTTC. This encodes CASSLALMGRGSYEQYF.

There are many counts of this clonotype. CDR3 amino acids: CATSDPGRMDGELFF. The CDR3 DNA is TGTGCCACCAGTGATCCGGGACGGATGGACGGGGAGCTGTTTTTT. The rearrangement uses TRBV24-1 and TRBJ2-2; possibly TRBD1 or TRBD2 for D (5 bases each). CDR3 length equals 15 residues. Trimming took off 3 bases at V and 7 bases at J, with 14 bases between the two ends. CDR1 is KGHDR, CDR2 SFDVKD, per germline.

This clonotype showed up many times. The chain joins TRBV12-3 or TRBV12-4 to TRBJ2-3; the D call may be TRBD1 or TRBD2 (5 bases each). This CDR3 contains 16 residues. V lost 3 bases, J lost 3 bases, and 16 bases lay in between. The CDR3 here is CASSLIGTFMTDTQYF. CDR3 nucleotides: TGTGCCAGCAGTTTGATTGGGACCTTCATGACAGATACGCAGTATTTT.

This CDR3 reads CAWSLPGLRGEKLFF. The CDR3 DNA reads TGTGCCTGGAGTCTCCCGGGACTCCGAGGTGAAAAACTGTTTTTT. This rearrangement joins TRBV30 to TRBJ1-4, with D possibly TRBD1 on 5 matching bases. The CDR3 contains 15 residues. Germline CDR1 GTSNPN, CDR2 SVGIG (reference sequence). V lost 2 bases, J lost 7 bases, and 17 bases lay in between.

This clonotype was seen only a few times. This chain uses TRBV27 with TRBJ1-6; no reliable D call. The CDR3 spans 13 residues. The V gene lost 5 bases and the J gene lost 7 bases, with 9 bases spanning the gap. Germline V gives CDR1 MNHEY, CDR2 SMNVEV (reference sequence). The CDR3 DNA is TGTGCCAGCAGTCTCCGTCTCAATTCACCCCTCCACTTT. It is translated as CASSLRLNSPLHF.

This clonotype was counted many times. The chain joins TRBV19 to TRBJ1-1; 7 bases are shared with TRBD1. Germline CDR1 is LNHDA and CDR2 is SQIVND (reference sequence). The CDR3 has 15 residues. With V trimmed by 9 bases and J by 0 bases, 10 bases remained unmatched. CDR3 nucleotides: TGTGCCAGCGGGGGACAGCGAAATTTGAACACTGAAGCTTTCTTT. Its translation: CASGGQRNLNTEAFF.

With respect to this clonotype: An end of the junction does not agree with germline; a read error may underlie this. The chain uses TRBV7-9 and TRBJ2-7; D might be TRBD1 (5 bases). The CDR3 has 12 residues. Germline V CDR1 and CDR2: SEHNR, FQNEAQ (reference sequence). CDR3 region: CARSFDSYEQYF. CDR3 DNA: TGTGCCAGGAGCTTCGACAGCTACGAGCAGTACTTC.

This clonotype was observed many times. This chain connects TRBV27 to TRBJ2-7; D unclear. This CDR3 comprises 16 residues. Deletions cut 1 base from V and 2 bases from J, with 15 bases between. Germline lookup yields CDR1 MNHEY and CDR2 SMNVEV (reference sequence). In DNA, the CDR3 is TGTGCCAGCAGTTTATTGAGAGGACCCCAAACCTACGAGCAGTACTTC. This gives the protein CASSLLRGPQTYEQYF.

In this sample, this clonotype turned up a few times. A read error may explain this, as a much larger clone is one base away. This sequence joins TRBV28 and TRBJ2-1; D is uncertain. The length of the CDR3 is 15 residues. CDR1 is MDHEN, CDR2 SYDVKM, per germline. The CDR3 DNA is TGTGCCAGCAGCCCCCCTAGTGGGGTTCTCACTGAGCAGTCCTTC. Translated, it gives CASSPPSGVLTEQSF. The variable domain in full, with the rest retrieved from reference TRBV28 and TRBJ2-1, is DVKVTQSSRYLVKRTGEKVFLECVQDMDHENMFWYRQDPGLGLRLIYFSYDVKMKEKGDIPEGYSVSREKKERFSLILESASTNQTSMYLCASSPPSGVLTEQSFGPGTRLTVL.

The rearrangement links TRBV19 to TRBJ2-3; possible D gene TRBD2, 5 bases. V lost 5 bases, J lost 6 bases, and 18 bases lay in between. Germline-derived CDR1 and CDR2 are LNHDA and SQIVND (reference sequence). The CDR3 is 15 residues long. The CDR3: CASSPLARSSDTQYF. The CDR3, as DNA: TGTGCCAGTAGTCCTCTAGCCCGTTCGTCGGATACGCAGTATTTT.

Notes on this clonotype: A read error may account for a junction end that differs from germline. The rearrangement links TRBV2 to TRBJ2-3; D is unresolved. Germline values: CDR1 SNHLY, CDR2 FYNNEI. The CDR3 runs to 14 residues. CDR3 sequence (DNA): TGTGCCAGCAGTTTTACCCGCCTGAGAGATACGCGGTATTTT. Its protein product is CASSFTRLRDTRYF.

In this sample, this clonotype turned up a few times. The rearrangement uses TRBV9 and TRBJ2-3; D might be TRBD2 (5 bases). Trimming removed 3 bases at V and 0 bases at J, with 11 bases between. Germline V gene data show CDR1 as SGDLS and CDR2 as YYNGEE. This CDR3 has 15 amino acids. CDR3 sequence: CASSDGLTSTDTQYF. The CDR3 DNA is TGTGCCAGCAGCGACGGACTTACTAGCACAGATACGCAGTATTTT.

This rearrangement joins TRBV12-3 or TRBV12-4 to TRBJ1-1; tentative D call: TRBD1 (6 bases). The CDR3 totals 14 residues. Trimming pared 3 bases from V and 3 bases from J, leaving 11 bases between. The CDR3 nucleotides read TGTGCCAGCAGTTTCAGGGGAGCTCACACTGAAGCTTTCTTT. It yields the protein CASSFRGAHTEAFF.

This clonotype showed up many times. The rearrangement uses TRBV28 and TRBJ2-3, with TRBD2 matching over 8 bases. CDR1 is MDHEN, CDR2 SYDVKM, per germline. The CDR3 is 14 amino acids. Losses at the gene ends were 7 bases for V and 5 bases for J; bases not matched to a gene: 8. CDR3 protein: CASKPSGLIDTQYF. CDR3 nucleotide sequence: TGTGCCAGCAAGCCTAGCGGGCTTATAGATACGCAGTATTTT. The whole variable domain, filled in from reference TRBV28 and TRBJ2-3, reads DVKVTQSSRYLVKRTGEKVFLECVQDMDHENMFWYRQDPGLGLRLIYFSYDVKMKEKGDIPEGYSVSREKKERFSLILESASTNQTSMYLCASKPSGLIDTQYFGPGTRLTVL.

This clonotype was recorded many times. This chain joins TRBV11-2 and TRBJ2-1; TRBD2 aligns across 7 bases. V gave up 5 bases and J gave up 2 bases; unmatched junction bases: 6. Germline CDR1 is SGHAT and CDR2 is FQNNGV. This CDR3 is built from 15 residues. In nucleotides, the CDR3 is TGTGCCAGCAGCCCCAGCGGGGAACCCTACAATGAGCAGTTCTTC. It specifies CASSPSGEPYNEQFF.

The gene calls are TRBV29-1 and TRBJ2-1; TRBD2 matches at 14 bases. With V trimmed by 7 bases and J by 2 bases, 13 bases remained unmatched. The CDR3 consists of 18 residues. CDR1 and CDR2 from the germline V gene are SQVTM and ANQGSEA. This CDR3 reads CSANSGTSGRLPYNEQFF. CDR3 in DNA: TGCAGCGCTAACTCCGGGACTAGCGGGAGACTTCCCTACAATGAGCAGTTCTTC.

This chain joins TRBV6-2 or TRBV6-3 and TRBJ1-5, with a tentative D call TRBD1 (5 bases). Trimming cost V 8 bases and J 1 base, with 27 bases left between them. The CDR3 sequence is 19 residues long. CDR1 and CDR2 (germline): MNHEY, SVGEGT. CDR3 in amino acids: CASSPPGAGLIWSNQPQHF. The CDR3 nucleotides read TGTGCCAGCTCACCACCCGGGGCAGGGCTGATTTGGAGCAATCAGCCCCAGCATTTT.

Ten or more counts support this clonotype. J is TRBJ2-3 and V is TRBV7-2, with D possibly matching TRBD2 (5 bases). The CDR3 is made up of 17 amino acids. Deletions cut 5 bases from V and 2 bases from J, with 20 bases between. Germline CDR1 and CDR2: SGHTA and FQGNSA. CDR3 nucleotide sequence: TGTGCCAGCAGCAATGCTGGACTTCTCGGGGACACAGATACGCAGTATTTT. It yields the protein CASSNAGLLGDTDTQYF.

The J gene is TRBJ2-7, the V gene TRBV29-1; D possibly uses TRBD1 or TRBD2 (6 bases each). Germline V CDR1 and CDR2: SQVTM, ANQGSEA. The CDR3 has 11 residues. Trimming cost V 3 bases and J 5 bases, with 8 bases left between them. As DNA, the CDR3 is TGCAGCGTTGACGGGGGCCACGAGCAGTACTTC. As protein: CSVDGGHEQYF.

The chain links TRBV9 to TRBJ2-1; D might be TRBD1 or TRBD2, each matching 5 bases. CDR3 length: 19 amino acids. Trimming stripped 3 bases from V and 0 bases from J, with 22 bases between. Germline-derived CDR1 and CDR2 are SGDLS and YYNGEE. The CDR3 loop is CASSASGTYDPGSYNEQFF. The CDR3 nucleotides read TGTGCCAGCAGCGCCTCCGGGACGTATGACCCGGGCTCCTACAATGAGCAGTTCTTC.

A word on this clonotype: A much larger clone sits a single nucleotide away, making a read error possible. The chain joins TRBV28 to TRBJ1-6, with TRBD1 matching 7 bases. Germline V gene data show CDR1 as MDHEN and CDR2 as SYDVKM. The CDR3 has 16 residues. This chain's CDR3 is CASSLWGQIYNSPPHF. The CDR3 DNA is TGTGCCAGCAGTTTATGGGGACAGATTTATAATTCACCCCCCCACTTT. The whole variable domain, filled in from reference TRBV28 and TRBJ1-6, reads DVKVTQSSRYLVKRTGEKVFLECVQDMDHENMFWYRQDPGLGLRLIYFSYDVKMKEKGDIPEGYSVSREKKERFSLILESASTNQTSMYLCASSLWGQIYNSPPHFGNGTRLTVT.

The sample holds many counts of this clonotype. The rearrangement links TRBV3-1 to TRBJ2-4; 8 positions match TRBD1. Trimming removed 5 bases from V and 8 bases from J; junction bases left unmatched: 11. Per germline, CDR1 LGHDT and CDR2 YNNKEL (reference sequence). The CDR3 length is 15 residues. DNA for the CDR3: TGTGCCAGCAGCTCGGACAGGGCATATGTGGACATTCAGTACTTC. It yields the protein CASSSDRAYVDIQYF.

This clonotype was seen at least ten times. This chain links TRBV12-3 or TRBV12-4 with TRBJ2-7; maybe TRBD2 (5 bases). The CDR3 length is 16 residues. V was trimmed by 2 bases and J by 6 bases, leaving 20 bases between them. DNA of the CDR3: TGTGCCAGCAGTTTAAGGTCCGGGGTGGTTCCTCCCGAGCAGTACTTC. Protein: CASSLRSGVVPPEQYF.

This clonotype showed up just a few times. The V gene is TRBV6-2 or TRBV6-3, the J gene TRBJ1-6; 10 positions match TRBD1. Germline CDR1 and CDR2: MNHEY and SVGEGT. Trimming at V came to 4 bases and at J to 7 bases, leaving 4 bases not matched to a gene. The CDR3 covers 15 residues. This CDR3 is CASSWDRGTNSPLHF. In DNA form, the CDR3 reads TGTGCCAGCAGTTGGGACAGGGGTACCAATTCACCCCTCCACTTT.

This chain joins TRBV7-3 and TRBJ1-1; D call uncertain. The germline CDR1 and CDR2 sequences are SGHTA and FQGTGA. V was pared by 4 bases and J by 4 bases, with 10 bases between. CDR3 length: 13 amino acids. The CDR3 DNA follows: TGTGCCAGCAGCTCCGAGGCCTTCACTGAAGCTTTCTTT. Translation: CASSSEAFTEAFF.

This clonotype showed up many times. V usage is TRBV11-2 and J usage is TRBJ2-3; no firm D call. V shed 1 base and J shed 0 bases, with 8 bases lying between them. CDR1 is SGHAT and CDR2 is FQNNGV in the germline V gene. The CDR3 is made up of 15 amino acids. For the CDR3, the DNA is TGTGCCAGCAGCTTAGGTGTATCTAGCACAGATACGCAGTATTTT. Translated: CASSLGVSSTDTQYF. Drawing the rest from reference TRBV11-2 and TRBJ2-3, the complete variable domain is EAGVAQSPRYKIIEKRQSVAFWCNPISGHATLYWYQQILGQGPKLLIQFQNNGVVDDSQLPKDRFSAERLKGVDSTLKIQPAKLEDSAVYLCASSLGVSSTDTQYFGPGTRLTVL.

The sample holds many counts of this clonotype. The gene calls are TRBV28 and TRBJ2-7; 7 bases are shared with TRBD1. From germline, CDR1 is MDHEN and CDR2 SYDVKM. V dropped 5 bases and J dropped 2; count of bases not matched to a gene: 9. The CDR3 runs 15 residues. CDR3 sequence (DNA): TGTGCCAGCAGTGCAGGGACAGCCTTAACCTACGAGCAGTACTTC. Translated: CASSAGTALTYEQYF. The entire variable domain, with the rest obtained from reference TRBV28 and TRBJ2-7, is as follows: DVKVTQSSRYLVKRTGEKVFLECVQDMDHENMFWYRQDPGLGLRLIYFSYDVKMKEKGDIPEGYSVSREKKERFSLILESASTNQTSMYLCASSAGTALTYEQYFGPGTRLTVT.